What follows is one T cell receptor (beta chain) and its context. Trimming removed 2 bases from V and 8 bases from J, with 7 bases in between. The CDR3 runs to 12 residues. The germline V gene has CDR1 SGHDT and CDR2 YYEEEE. These data belong to a study of blood T cell repertoires in COVID-19. For the study at large: Material from acute and convalescent COVID-19 was sourced from the United States, Italy and Spain. T cells, B-cell-depleted T cells, or PBMCs supplied cDNA or gDNA.

Original processing methods: How many nucleated cells were present was estimated from reference gene primer amplification. The protocol was immunoSEQ multiplex PCR, while the TCRdb copy is restricted to in-frame clones and leaves out a portion. Clone size and the V and J calls come from that table; the DNA yielded D and trimming. The sample has 200,000 or so clones, 84% seen once. Followed longitudinally, the Seattle patients had been enrolled during active infection. Sequencing was performed on peripheral blood. The sequence was obtained from a woman of 80 years or more with COVID-19, enrolled during active disease. This chain links TRBV5-6 with TRBJ1-4; no reliable D call. DNA for the CDR3: TGTGCCAGCAGCTTAAGAGGGGAAAAACTGTTTTTT. Translating gives CASSLRGEKLFF.